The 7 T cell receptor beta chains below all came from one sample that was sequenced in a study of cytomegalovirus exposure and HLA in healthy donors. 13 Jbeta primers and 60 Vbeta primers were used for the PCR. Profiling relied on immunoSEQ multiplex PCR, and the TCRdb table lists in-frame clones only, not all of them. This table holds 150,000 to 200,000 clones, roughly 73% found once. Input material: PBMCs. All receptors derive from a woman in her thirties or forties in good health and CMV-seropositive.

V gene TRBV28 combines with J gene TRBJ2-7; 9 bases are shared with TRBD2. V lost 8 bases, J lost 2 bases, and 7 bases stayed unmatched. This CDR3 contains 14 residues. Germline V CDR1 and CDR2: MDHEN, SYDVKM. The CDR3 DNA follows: TGTGCCAGCGGCTCCGGGACTAGCCCCTACGAGCAGTACTTC. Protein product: CASGSGTSPYEQYF.

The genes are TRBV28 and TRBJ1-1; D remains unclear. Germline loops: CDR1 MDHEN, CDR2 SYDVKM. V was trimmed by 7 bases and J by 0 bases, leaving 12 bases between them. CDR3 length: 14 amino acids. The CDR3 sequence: CASTLGTVNTEAFF. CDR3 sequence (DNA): TGTGCCAGCACCTTGGGTACAGTGAACACTGAAGCTTTCTTT.

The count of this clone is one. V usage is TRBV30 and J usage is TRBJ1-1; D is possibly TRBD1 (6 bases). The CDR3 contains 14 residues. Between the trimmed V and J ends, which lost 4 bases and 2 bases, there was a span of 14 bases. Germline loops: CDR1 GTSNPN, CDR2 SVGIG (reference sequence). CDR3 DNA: TGTGCCTGGACTGTTGGGACAACCAACACTGAAGCTTTCTTT. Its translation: CAWTVGTTNTEAFF.

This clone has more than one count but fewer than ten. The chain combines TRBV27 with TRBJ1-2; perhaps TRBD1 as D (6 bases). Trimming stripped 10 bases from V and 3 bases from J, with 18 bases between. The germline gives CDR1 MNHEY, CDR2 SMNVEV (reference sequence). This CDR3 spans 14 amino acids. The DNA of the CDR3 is TGTGCCACCCGAGTTGTGGGGGCAGACTATGGCTACACCTTC. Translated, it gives CATRVVGADYGYTF.

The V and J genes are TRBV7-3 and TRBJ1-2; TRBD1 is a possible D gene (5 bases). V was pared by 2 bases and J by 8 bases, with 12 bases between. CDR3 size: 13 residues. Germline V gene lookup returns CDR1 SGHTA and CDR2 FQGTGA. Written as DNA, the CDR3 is TGTGCCAGCAGCTTAGCAGGGTCCGGCGGCTACACCTTC. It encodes CASSLAGSGGYTF. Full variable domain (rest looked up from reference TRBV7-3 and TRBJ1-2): GAGVSQTPSNKVTEKGKYVELRCDPISGHTALYWYRQSLGQGPEFLIYFQGTGAADDSGLPNDRFFAVRPEGSVSTLKIQRTERGDSAVYLCASSLAGSGGYTFGSGTRLTVV.

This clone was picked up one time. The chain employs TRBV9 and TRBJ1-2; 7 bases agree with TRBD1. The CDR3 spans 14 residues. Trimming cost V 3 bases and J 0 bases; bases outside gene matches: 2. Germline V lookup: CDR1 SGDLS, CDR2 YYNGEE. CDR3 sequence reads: CASSAGTANYGYTF. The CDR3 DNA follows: TGTGCCAGCAGCGCGGGGACAGCTAACTATGGCTACACCTTC.

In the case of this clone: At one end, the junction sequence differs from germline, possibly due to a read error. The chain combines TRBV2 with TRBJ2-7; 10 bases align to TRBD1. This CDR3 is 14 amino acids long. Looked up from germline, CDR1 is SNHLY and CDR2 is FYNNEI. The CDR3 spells CTSSRGQGAYEQYF. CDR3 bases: TGTACCAGCAGTCGCGGACAGGGGGCCTACGAGCAGTACTTC.